This is a list of T cell receptor beta chains from one sample in a study of shared clonotypes between healthy human individuals. Profiled with immunoSEQ multiplex PCR; TCRdb holds only in-frame clones, not every one. Among 500,000 to 700,000 clones listed, around 96% were seen once. The sequenced sample was naive CD8+ T cells sorted from blood. These receptors were obtained from a woman aged 25 to 39 in good health. CDR3s include the opening cysteine and the closing phenylalanine or tryptophan. D genes are given only for firm matches. Not every row has a clone size; where given, it reads once, few, many or a size class.

d_gene,len,v_gene,abundance,j_gene,CDR3aa,CDR3nt
TRBD1,18,TRBV13,-,TRBJ2-2,CASSTGTGGFGSRGELFF,TGTGCCAGCAGCACTGGGACAGGCGGTTTCGGGTCACGGGGGGAGCTGTTTTTT
TRBD2,16,TRBV27,-,TRBJ2-3,CASSLLLAGGPDTQYF,TGTGCCAGCAGTTTACTTCTCGCGGGAGGGCCTGATACGCAGTATTTT
TRBD1,14,TRBV14,-,TRBJ2-5,CASSSDRGQETQYF,TGTGCCAGCAGCTCGGACAGGGGGCAAGAGACCCAGTACTTC
-,14,TRBV27,-,TRBJ1-4,CASRRDAANEKLFF,TGTGCCAGCAGGAGGGACGCGGCTAATGAAAAACTGTTTTTT
TRBD2,16,TRBV28,-,TRBJ2-3,CASSFTTSGHTDTQYF,TGTGCCAGCAGTTTTACCACTAGCGGGCACACAGATACGCAGTATTTT
TRBD2,15,TRBV10-2,-,TRBJ2-2,CASRTGTSAAGELFF,TGCGCCAGCAGAACCGGGACTAGCGCGGCCGGGGAGCTGTTTTTT
TRBD2,15,TRBV7-2,-,TRBJ2-7,CASSDPRGGRHEQYF,TGTGCCAGCAGCGACCCCCGTGGCGGGAGGCACGAGCAGTACTTC
TRBD2,17,TRBV4-1,-,TRBJ2-5,CASSQVPLTSVQETQYF,TGCGCCAGCAGCCAAGTGCCTCTTACTAGCGTCCAAGAGACCCAGTACTTC
-,13,TRBV25-1,-,TRBJ2-3,CAASGPWGDTQYF,TGTGCCGCCTCCGGCCCTTGGGGAGATACGCAGTATTTT
-,14,TRBV5-6,-,TRBJ2-7,CASSLGSMADEQYF,TGTGCCAGCAGCTTGGGGAGTATGGCGGACGAGCAGTACTTC
TRBD2,15,TRBV5-1,-,TRBJ2-7,CASSLVPSGDYEQYF,TGCGCCAGCAGCTTGGTCCCTAGCGGGGACTACGAGCAGTACTTC
TRBD1,18,TRBV15,-,TRBJ1-1,CATSTTPRTGHLNTEAFF,TGTGCCACCAGCACGACCCCACGGACAGGTCATTTGAACACTGAAGCTTTCTTT
TRBD1,14,TRBV5-8,-,TRBJ2-7,CASSPQGISYEQYF,TGTGCCAGCAGCCCACAGGGGATTTCCTACGAGCAGTACTTC
TRBD2,16,TRBV27,-,TRBJ2-1,CASSLSGTSGWYEQFF,TGTGCCAGCAGTTTAAGTGGGACTAGCGGGTGGTATGAGCAGTTCTTC
TRBD1,15,TRBV30,-,TRBJ1-1,CAWSQGQGRSTEAFF,TGTGCCTGGAGCCAAGGACAGGGGAGGAGCACTGAAGCTTTCTTT
TRBD2,15,TRBV19,once,TRBJ2-7,CASSFGTSGAYEQYF,TGTGCCAGTAGTTTCGGGACTAGCGGGGCCTACGAGCAGTACTTC
TRBD2,15,TRBV19,-,TRBJ2-7,CASSIDGLAVYEQYF,TGTGCCAGTAGTATAGACGGACTAGCGGTCTACGAGCAGTACTTC
-,15,TRBV19,-,TRBJ1-5,CASSITSSYNQPQHF,TGTGCCAGTAGTATAACCTCATCTTACAATCAGCCCCAGCATTTT
TRBD2,17,TRBV5-8,-,TRBJ2-7,CASSPEHGTSGITEEYF,TGTGCCAGCAGCCCCGAACACGGGACTAGCGGAATAACAGAGGAGTACTTC
-,13,TRBV27,-,TRBJ2-7,CASSLGRDYEQYF,TGTGCCAGCAGTTTAGGGAGAGACTACGAGCAGTACTTC
-,13,TRBV28,-,TRBJ1-2,CASRVGEINGYTF,TGTGCCAGCAGGGTAGGAGAGATAAATGGCTACACCTTC
-,13,TRBV6-1,-,TRBJ2-1,CASNPGRYNEQFF,TGTGCCAGCAACCCGGGTAGATACAATGAGCAGTTCTTC
-,12,TRBV18,once,TRBJ1-2,CASSPDTGGSLF,TGTGCCAGCTCACCTGATACAGGTGGATCTCTCTTC
-,16,TRBV9,once,TRBJ1-2,CASSGLSGRKNYGYTF,TGTGCCAGCAGCGGATTGTCAGGCAGGAAAAACTATGGCTACACCTTC
TRBD2,18,TRBV7-2,once,TRBJ2-7,CASSLAIGLAGGGSEQYF,TGTGCCAGCAGCTTAGCTATCGGACTAGCGGGAGGAGGATCCGAGCAGTACTTC
-,13,TRBV5-4,-,TRBJ2-6,CASKGSGANVLTF,TGTGCCAGCAAAGGGTCTGGGGCCAACGTCCTGACTTTC
-,16,TRBV5-1,-,TRBJ1-1,CASSHAAGSLRTEAFF,TGCGCCAGCAGCCACGCCGCAGGTAGTTTAAGAACTGAAGCTTTCTTT
TRBD2,18,TRBV4-1,-,TRBJ2-1,CASSQVVRRGSSYNEQFF,TGCGCCAGCAGCCAAGTGGTTCGGCGGGGGAGCTCCTACAATGAGCAGTTCTTC
TRBD1,18,TRBV23-1,-,TRBJ2-1,CASSQSGPDRGLYNEQFF,TGCGCCAGCAGTCAATCGGGTCCGGACAGGGGGTTATACAATGAGCAGTTCTTC
-,12,TRBV2,-,TRBJ1-1,CASSAPGGEAFF,TGTGCCAGCAGCGCCCCGGGAGGTGAAGCTTTCTTT
-,14,TRBV13,-,TRBJ2-7,CASSLLGGPYEQYF,TGTGCCAGCAGCTTATTGGGGGGGCCTTACGAGCAGTACTTC
-,15,TRBV19,-,TRBJ1-1,CASSIPGEGNTEAFF,TGTGCCAGTAGTATCCCAGGGGAGGGGAACACTGAAGCTTTCTTT
TRBD1,16,TRBV13,-,TRBJ1-3,CASSDHGQGSGNTIYF,TGTGCCAGCAGCGACCATGGACAGGGTTCCGGAAACACCATATATTTT
-,14,TRBV5-4,-,TRBJ1-5,CASSLSGSNQPQHF,TGTGCCAGCAGCTTGTCTGGGAGCAATCAGCCCCAGCATTTT
-,16,TRBV29-1,-,TRBJ2-5,CSVVGGTWETQETQYF,TGCAGCGTTGTTGGCGGGACCTGGGAGACGCAAGAGACCCAGTACTTC
-,11,TRBV29-1,-,TRBJ1-4,CSVRDEEKLFF,TGCAGCGTCAGGGACGAGGAAAAACTGTTTTTT
-,13,TRBV5-1,-,TRBJ2-7,CASSWGTDYEQYF,TGCGCCAGCAGCTGGGGGACCGACTACGAGCAGTACTTC
TRBD1,12,TRBV27,-,TRBJ1-2,CAARQGARGYTF,TGTGCCGCACGGCAGGGGGCGCGTGGCTACACCTTC
-,16,TRBV4-2,-,TRBJ1-3,CASSPIIDSSGNTIYF,TGTGCCAGCAGCCCGATAATAGACAGCTCTGGAAACACCATATATTTT
-,13,TRBV6-5,once,TRBJ1-1,CASSPDGNTEAFF,TGTGCCAGCAGTCCGGACGGGAACACTGAAGCTTTCTTT
TRBD1,13,TRBV27,few,TRBJ1-2,CASSFDRGYGYTF,TGTGCCAGCAGTTTCGACAGGGGATATGGCTACACCTTC
TRBD2,15,TRBV7-9,-,TRBJ2-3,CASSGSGPLKHTQYF,TGTGCCAGCAGCGGTAGCGGGCCCTTGAAACATACGCAGTATTTT
TRBD2,16,TRBV2,-,TRBJ2-1,CASSEALADSYNEQFF,TGTGCCAGCAGTGAAGCGCTAGCGGACTCCTACAATGAGCAGTTCTTC
-,12,TRBV7-9,once,TRBJ2-7,CASSLGIVEQYF,TGTGCCAGCAGCTTAGGAATCGTCGAGCAGTACTTC
-,13,TRBV5-8,-,TRBJ1-5,CASSLVSNQPQHF,TGTGCCAGCAGCTTGGTAAGCAATCAGCCCCAGCATTTT
TRBD1,15,TRBV16,-,TRBJ1-4,CASSPTDRGDEKLFF,TGTGCCAGCAGCCCGACCGACAGGGGGGATGAAAAACTGTTTTTT
-,12,TRBV30,-,TRBJ2-7,CASSTDTYEQYF,TGTGCCTCTTCGACAGACACCTACGAGCAGTACTTC
-,15,TRBV11-2,-,TRBJ1-1,CASSLVDSTNTEAFF,TGTGCCAGCAGCTTAGTGGACAGTACGAACACTGAAGCTTTCTTT
-,12,TRBV29-1,few,TRBJ1-2,CSVEGGSYGYTF,TGCAGCGTCGAAGGAGGATCCTATGGCTACACCTTC
-,14,TRBV25-1,-,TRBJ2-3,CASSESQVADTQYF,TGTGCCAGCAGTGAATCCCAGGTAGCGGATACGCAGTATTTT
-,16,TRBV23-1,-,TRBJ2-7,CASNTEDGRSSYEQYF,TGCGCCAGCAATACGGAGGACGGCCGCAGCTCCTACGAGCAGTACTTC
-,15,TRBV6-6,-,TRBJ1-5,CASSLGRYSNQPQHF,TGTGCCAGCAGTTTAGGCCGCTATAGCAATCAGCCCCAGCATTTT
-,12,TRBV28,-,TRBJ2-7,CASSFGTYEQYF,TGTGCCAGCAGTTTTGGAACCTACGAGCAGTACTTC
-,19,TRBV28,-,TRBJ2-5,CASSFPRRDTDDLQETQYF,TGTGCCAGCAGTTTCCCCCGCCGGGACACCGATGATCTACAAGAGACCCAGTACTTC
-,14,TRBV7-9,-,TRBJ1-5,CASSLDQGHQPQHF,TGTGCCAGCAGCTTAGACCAGGGGCATCAGCCCCAGCATTTT
-,15,TRBV5-4,-,TRBJ1-2,CASSLRPGDVLGYTF,TGTGCCAGCAGCTTGAGGCCAGGGGATGTCCTTGGCTACACCTTC
TRBD1,13,TRBV27,-,TRBJ2-4,CASSAGQGVLQYF,TGTGCCAGCAGTGCGGGACAGGGCGTCCTTCAGTACTTC
-,14,TRBV6-1,-,TRBJ2-4,CASSGIQSSDIQYF,TGTGCCAGCAGTGGTATTCAGTCGTCGGACATTCAGTACTTC
-,13,TRBV27,-,TRBJ2-7,CASSPLAAYEQYF,TGTGCCAGCAGTCCTTTAGCGGCCTACGAGCAGTACTTC